The 26 T cell receptor beta chains below were found in one sample sequenced in a study of T cell responses to AZD1222 COVID-19 vaccine. Using immunoSEQ multiplex PCR, the repertoire was profiled, and TCRdb retains in-frame clones only, with some absent. The data contain about 98,000 clones, roughly 84% of them seen just once; the ten biggest clones take up around 15%. This sample comprised peripheral blood, obtained on day 0 of AZD1222 vaccination. The origin of the receptors is an adult in good health.

This chain links TRBV30 with TRBJ1-2; D unresolved. V lost 3 bases, J lost 7 bases, and 9 bases lay in between. This CDR3 comprises 11 residues. Germline loops: CDR1 GTSNPN, CDR2 SVGIG (reference sequence). The CDR3 nucleotides are TGTGCCTGGAGCCACGCCCCTGGCTACACCTTC. Encoded protein: CAWSHAPGYTF.

This chain joins TRBV12-3 or TRBV12-4 and TRBJ2-1; the D gene is possibly TRBD2 (6 bases). V dropped 6 bases and J dropped 10 bases, with 10 bases sitting between them. The CDR3 spans 11 residues. This CDR3 is CASSAGWEQFF. As DNA, the CDR3 is TGTGCCAGCAGCGCGGGGTGGGAGCAGTTCTTC.

The J gene is TRBJ2-7, the V gene TRBV10-1, with D perhaps matching TRBD2 (6 bases). CDR1 and CDR2 from the germline V gene are WNHNN and SYGVQD (reference sequence). The CDR3 covers 12 residues. In DNA form, the CDR3 reads TGCGTAAAGACCGGGGAGGAATGCGAGCAGTACGTC. It yields the protein CVKTGEECEQYV.

The V and J genes are TRBV6-2 or TRBV6-3 and TRBJ1-6, with D possibly being TRBD1 (5 bases). V gave up 6 bases and J gave up 5 bases, with 17 bases separating them. This CDR3 comprises 16 residues. Germline CDR1 and CDR2: MNHEY and SVGEGT. CDR3 nucleotide sequence: TGTGCCAGCAGCCCCTGGGGGGAATTGAATAATTCACCCCTCCACTTT. Its translation: CASSPWGELNNSPLHF.

This clone was detected only once. The rearrangement joins TRBV3-1 (or the pseudogene TRBV3-2) to TRBJ1-2, with D perhaps matching TRBD1 (6 bases). Germline CDR1 LGHDT, CDR2 YNNKEL (reference sequence). The CDR3 has 13 residues. Trimming removed 1 base at V and 7 bases at J, with 10 bases between. The CDR3 DNA follows: TGTGCCAGCAGCCAAGTCAGGGGCCTTGGCTACACCTTC. This codes for CASSQVRGLGYTF.

As DNA, the CDR3 is TGTGCCAGCAGTTATATGGAGGGGTTGAATTCACCCCTCCACTTT. This gives the protein CASSYMEGLNSPLHF. V gene TRBV6-5 combines with J gene TRBJ1-6, with D possibly being TRBD1 (5 bases). Trimming pared 3 bases from V and 7 bases from J, leaving 13 bases between. The CDR3 runs to 15 residues. The V gene's germline CDR1 is MNHEY and CDR2 SVGAGI.

This chain links TRBV7-9 with TRBJ1-2; 7 nucleotides match TRBD1. This CDR3 has 16 amino acids. Germline lookup yields CDR1 SEHNR and CDR2 FQNEAQ (reference sequence). Losses at the gene ends were 5 bases for V and 5 bases for J; bases not matched to a gene: 14. CDR3 sequence: CASSARQGAPLYGYTF. CDR3 nucleotides: TGTGCCAGCAGCGCCCGACAGGGAGCGCCTTTGTATGGCTACACCTTC. The full variable domain, completed using reference TRBV7-9 and TRBJ1-2, is DTGVSQNPRHKITKRGQNVTFRCDPISEHNRLYWYRQTLGQGPEFLTYFQNEAQLEKSRLLSDRFSAERPKGSFSTLEIQRTEQGDSAMYLCASSARQGAPLYGYTFGSGTRLTVV.

The V call is TRBV28, the J call TRBJ1-4; D ambiguous. V gave up 3 bases and J gave up 5 bases, with 10 bases separating them. In germline, CDR1 is MDHEN, CDR2 SYDVKM. The CDR3 length is 14 residues. Here the CDR3 reads CASSFRQRNEKLFF. The CDR3 coding sequence is TGTGCCAGCAGTTTTCGGCAGCGAAATGAAAAACTGTTTTTT.

The gene calls are TRBV7-2 and TRBJ2-7, with 8 bases aligning to TRBD2. The CDR3 is 15 amino acids. The V gene end was trimmed by 2 bases and the J gene end by 5 bases; junction bases not matched to a gene: 8. The germline gives CDR1 SGHTA, CDR2 FQGNSA. CDR3 sequence (DNA): TGTGCCAGCAGCTTACAACTAGCGGCCGGCCACGAGCAGTACTTC. The encoded protein is CASSLQLAAGHEQYF. Variable domain in full (rest from reference TRBV7-2 and TRBJ2-7): GAGVSQSPSNKVTEKGKDVELRCDPISGHTALYWYRQSLGQGLEFLIYFQGNSAPDKSGLPSDRFSAERTGGSVSTLTIQRTQQEDSAVYLCASSLQLAAGHEQYFGPGTRLTVT.

The sample holds a few counts of this clone. The CDR3, as DNA: TGTGCCAGCACCTATATGCGGGGGTATCAGCCCCAGCATTTT. As protein: CASTYMRGYQPQHF. The chain carries TRBV28 and TRBJ1-5; a possible D gene is TRBD1 (5 bases). CDR3 length: 14 amino acids. V was trimmed by 7 bases and J by 5 bases, leaving 15 bases between them. Germline loops: CDR1 MDHEN, CDR2 SYDVKM. The variable domain in full, completed from reference TRBV28 and TRBJ1-5, reads DVKVTQSSRYLVKRTGEKVFLECVQDMDHENMFWYRQDPGLGLRLIYFSYDVKMKEKGDIPEGYSVSREKKERFSLILESASTNQTSMYLCASTYMRGYQPQHFGDGTRLSIL.

V and J are TRBV6-5 and TRBJ1-5; D perhaps matches TRBD1 (5 bases). Deletions cut 6 bases from V and 0 bases from J, with 12 bases between. The CDR3 spans 15 residues. Germline V gene lookup returns CDR1 MNHEY and CDR2 SVGAGI. CDR3 protein: CASRRTPYSNQPQHF. The CDR3 nucleotides read TGTGCCAGCAGAAGGACACCCTATAGCAATCAGCCCCAGCATTTT.

This rearrangement joins TRBV6-2 or TRBV6-3 to TRBJ1-2, with D perhaps matching TRBD1 (6 bases). CDR3 length equals 13 residues. Germline CDR1 reads MNHEY; CDR2 reads SVGEGT. Trimming shortened V by 5 bases and J by 8 bases, and 15 bases separated the two germline ends. The DNA of the CDR3 is TGTGCCAGCAGTGATAACAGGGCCCTCGGCTACACCTTC. Its protein product is CASSDNRALGYTF.

This clone occurred once. This sequence joins TRBV6-2 or TRBV6-3 and TRBJ2-7; D might be TRBD2 (5 bases). The CDR3 extends over 14 amino acids. The germline V gene encodes CDR1 MNHEY and CDR2 SVGEGT. Trimming cost V 0 bases and J 9 bases, with 15 bases left between them. The CDR3 here is CASSYSGTRVVQYF. In nucleotides, the CDR3 is TGTGCCAGCAGTTACTCAGGTACTAGGGTTGTGCAGTACTTC.

V and J are TRBV2 and TRBJ1-2; D is unclear. CDR1 is SNHLY, CDR2 FYNNEI, per germline. Trimming removed 4 bases at V and 4 bases at J, with 13 bases between. The CDR3 is 14 amino acids. The DNA for the CDR3 is TGTGCCAGCAGTGTTAGGGAGGGCGGCTATGGCTACACCTTC. Encoded protein: CASSVREGGYGYTF. Using reference TRBV2 and TRBJ1-2 for the parts outside the CDR3, the full variable domain is EPEVTQTPSHQVTQMGQEVILRCVPISNHLYFYWYRQILGQKVEFLVSFYNNEISEKSEIFDDQFSVERPDGSNFTLKIRSTKLEDSAMYFCASSVREGGYGYTFGSGTRLTVV.

The CDR3 sequence is CASSRGQGQPQHF. The CDR3 region has the DNA TGCGCCAGCAGCAGGGGACAGGGCCAGCCCCAGCATTTT. This chain connects TRBV10-2 to TRBJ1-5, with 9 bases lining up with TRBD1. The CDR3 runs to 13 residues. CDR1 WSHSY and CDR2 SAAADI come from the germline V gene. Unmatched junction bases numbered 4, after V lost 6 bases and J lost 7 bases.

The chain recombines TRBV21-1 with TRBJ2-7; the table calls TRBD1, which could not be checked here. TRBV21-1 is a pseudogene locus. The CDR3 loop spans 14 amino acids. CDR3 coding DNA: TGTGCCAGCATCCAAAAGACAGAAGTGTACGAGCAGTACGTC. It translates to CASIQKTEVYEQYV.

This chain uses TRBV11-2 with TRBJ1-5; D unresolved. This CDR3 is 11 amino acids long. Germline CDR1 SGHAT, CDR2 FQNNGV. Trimming removed 3 bases from V and 5 bases from J, with 2 bases in between. For the CDR3, the DNA is TGTGCCAGCAGCTTGCATCAGCCCCAGCATTTT. This sequence encodes CASSLHQPQHF.

The rearrangement links TRBV5-1 to TRBJ1-6; D unresolved. Germline-derived CDR1 and CDR2 are SGHRS and YFSETQ. Trimming shortened V by 4 bases and J by 7 bases, and 15 bases separated the two germline ends. The CDR3 length is 15 residues. As DNA, the CDR3 is TGCGCCAGCAGCACAGACCTCCCCAGGAATTCACCCCTCCACTTT. Its translation: CASSTDLPRNSPLHF.

The CDR3 sequence: CASSLVLGRDTDTQYF. The CDR3 DNA follows: TGTGCCAGCTCACTAGTCTTGGGACGGGATACAGATACGCAGTATTTT. V is TRBV18 and J is TRBJ2-3; tentatively, D is TRBD1 or TRBD2 (5 bases each). V gave up 4 bases and J gave up 3 bases, with 17 bases separating them. The CDR3 runs 16 residues. Germline V CDR1 and CDR2: KGHSH, LQKENI.

The V and J genes are TRBV9 and TRBJ2-2; the match to TRBD1 covers 9 bases. With 0 bases clipped from V and 6 bases from J, the junction kept 3 bases outside the gene matches. Looked up from germline, CDR1 is SGDLS and CDR2 is YYNGEE. The CDR3 covers 15 residues. CDR3 in amino acids: CASSVGQGVSGELFF. CDR3 coding DNA: TGTGCCAGCAGCGTAGGACAGGGGGTGTCCGGGGAGCTGTTTTTT.

The V and J genes are TRBV12-1 and TRBJ2-5. TRBV12-1 is a known pseudogene. The length of the CDR3 is 15 residues. This chain's CDR3 is CASSSGLQSVETQYF. For the CDR3, the DNA is TGTGCCAGCAGCTCCGGCCTTCAGTCTGTAGAGACCCAGTACTTC.

V is TRBV19 and J is TRBJ2-1, with unresolved D. The CDR3 is made up of 15 amino acids. V gave up 4 bases and J gave up 0 bases, with 10 bases separating them. Per germline, CDR1 LNHDA and CDR2 SQIVND (reference sequence). The CDR3 reads CASSNLWSSYNEQFF. CDR3 DNA: TGTGCCAGTAGTAACCTATGGAGCTCCTACAATGAGCAGTTCTTC.

This chain uses TRBV19 with TRBJ1-1, with 7 bases that match TRBD1. CDR1 and CDR2 from the germline V gene are LNHDA and SQIVND (reference sequence). With 6 bases clipped from V and 5 bases from J, the junction kept 9 bases outside the gene matches. CDR3 length: 14 residues. In DNA, the CDR3 is TGTGCCAGTAGACCTAGACAGGGTGATACTGAAGCTTTCTTT. Translating it yields CASRPRQGDTEAFF. Together with reference TRBV19 and TRBJ1-1, the CDR3 gives the full variable domain: DGGITQSPKYLFRKEGQNVTLSCEQNLNHDAMYWYRQDPGQGLRLIYYSQIVNDFQKGDIAEGYSVSREKKESFPLTVTSAQKNPTAFYLCASRPRQGDTEAFFGQGTRLTVV.

The rearrangement uses TRBV5-4 and TRBJ1-1; D call uncertain. The germline V gene has CDR1 SGHNT and CDR2 YYREEE (reference sequence). V lost 3 bases, J lost 2 bases, and 20 bases lay in between. The CDR3 loop spans 17 amino acids. The CDR3 DNA reads TGTGCCAGCAGCTCGGGCCTCTCAAGGGCCAGTAACACTGAAGCTTTCTTT. Protein product: CASSSGLSRASNTEAFF.

This chain connects TRBV7-9 to TRBJ2-1; D assignment may be TRBD1 or TRBD2 (5 bases each). Germline V CDR1 and CDR2: SEHNR, FQNEAQ (reference sequence). The V end lost 2 bases, the J end lost 5 bases, and 19 bases lay between the germline ends. The CDR3 sequence is 17 residues long. The CDR3 here is CASSLTWGPPEDNEQFF. Written as DNA, the CDR3 is TGTGCCAGCAGCTTAACGTGGGGACCGCCGGAAGACAATGAGCAGTTCTTC.

This clone was picked up a small number of times. The chain carries TRBV7-2 and TRBJ2-1; 12 nucleotides align to TRBD2. CDR3 length: 15 amino acids. Germline trimming cut 3 bases from V and 11 bases from J; bases unmatched to any gene: 8. CDR1 is SGHTA and CDR2 is FQGNSA in the germline V gene. In nucleotides, the CDR3 is TGTGCCAGCAGCTTCTTGATGACTAGCGGGGGACAGCAGTTCTTC. Amino acid sequence: CASSFLMTSGGQQFF.